The 24 T cell receptor beta chains given below trace back to one sample, sequenced in a study of T cells after yellow fever vaccination. From the 5' RACE reads, TCRdb called clonotypes with MiXCR, one entry per CDR3 protein. Of fewer than 450,000 distinct CDR3 sequences in the sample, 9.5% to 13% were seen once. This specimen was PBMCs, taken on the day of the first yellow fever vaccination. These receptors were taken from a man between 18 and 35 years old who received the YFV17D yellow fever vaccine.

This clonotype was counted ten times or more. The genes are TRBV7-3 and TRBJ2-2; 7 bases match TRBD2. Germline CDR1 reads SGHTA; CDR2 reads FQGTGA. The CDR3 covers 15 residues. V lost 5 bases to trimming and J lost 2 bases; unmatched junction nucleotides: 5. CDR3 residues: CASSPPGGNTGELFF. The DNA of the CDR3 is TGTGCCAGCAGCCCCCCGGGGGGAAACACCGGGGAGCTGTTTTTT.

V and J are TRBV7-1 and TRBJ2-6; no firm D call. TRBV7-1 is sorted into the ORF group, with uncertain function. The CDR3 has 16 residues. V lost 8 bases, J lost 0 bases, and 14 bases lay in between. CDR3 loop: CASWQQILSGANVLTF. In DNA form, the CDR3 reads TGTGCCAGCTGGCAGCAGATACTCTCTGGGGCCAACGTCCTGACTTTC.

Here the CDR3 reads CASSLIPRDGYTF. In DNA form, the CDR3 reads TGTGCCAGCAGTTTGATCCCTAGGGATGGCTACACCTTC. This chain uses TRBV12-3 or TRBV12-4 with TRBJ1-2; no clear D gene. The germline V and J ends were trimmed by 3 bases and 6 bases, with 11 bases remaining between them. The CDR3 has 13 amino acids.

The rearrangement joins TRBV19 to TRBJ2-1; tentatively, D is TRBD1 or TRBD2 (6 bases each). Trimming took 4 bases from V and 3 from J, leaving 13 bases between them. CDR3 length equals 15 residues. CDR1 and CDR2 (germline): LNHDA, SQIVND (reference sequence). CDR3 sequence: CASSRGGGDYNEQFF. In DNA form, the CDR3 reads TGTGCCAGTAGTAGAGGAGGGGGAGACTACAATGAGCAGTTCTTC.

This clonotype was found a few times. The chain has TRBV28 and TRBJ2-4; the D gene is possibly TRBD2 (5 bases). Germline values: CDR1 MDHEN, CDR2 SYDVKM. V shed 7 bases and J shed 0 bases, with 19 bases lying between them. CDR3 length: 17 residues. CDR3 sequence: CASIPRAGKLAKNIQYF. The CDR3 DNA reads as TGTGCCAGCATCCCCCGGGCGGGCAAACTAGCCAAAAACATTCAGTACTTC.

The chain employs TRBV12-3 or TRBV12-4 and TRBJ2-2; D is unclear. The CDR3 runs 13 residues. Deletions cut 7 bases from V and 1 base from J, with 7 bases between. The CDR3 DNA is TGTGCCAGCACCATCAGGAACACCGGGGAGCTGTTTTTT. Residues: CASTIRNTGELFF.

This clonotype has a handful of counts. One end of the junction varies from germline; a read error may be responsible. V and J are TRBV10-1 and TRBJ1-2; no reliable D call. This CDR3 contains 14 residues. Germline CDR1 is WNHNN and CDR2 is SYGVQD (reference sequence). The CDR3 bases are TGCGCCAGCAGTGAGTCCCGCGACAACTATCGCTACACCTTC. This translates into CASSESRDNYRYTF.

This chain's CDR3 is CASSPKGPVGETQYF. The CDR3 DNA follows: TGCGCCAGCAGCCCGAAGGGACCGGTCGGGGAGACCCAGTACTTC. The chain combines TRBV5-1 with TRBJ2-5, with D perhaps being TRBD1 or TRBD2 (5 bases each). In germline, CDR1 is SGHRS, CDR2 YFSETQ. CDR3 length equals 15 residues. V was pared by 4 bases and J by 5 bases, with 18 bases between.

This clonotype has just a few counts. The chain carries TRBV7-3 and TRBJ2-5, with 7 bases lining up with TRBD2. V lost 5 bases and J lost 6; bases outside the gene matches: 6. The length of the CDR3 is 13 residues. Per the germline V gene, CDR1 is SGHTA and CDR2 is FQGTGA. CDR3 DNA sequence: TGTGCCAGCAGCCCGCCGGGGGGAAAGACCCAGTACTTC. Amino acids: CASSPPGGKTQYF.

This clonotype came up a few times. This sequence joins TRBV5-1 and TRBJ2-6; D not resolved. Germline V gene sequence: CDR1 SGHRS, CDR2 YFSETQ. The CDR3 is made up of 17 amino acids. With 4 bases removed from V and 0 bases from J, the gap between germline ends came to 14 bases. The CDR3 coding sequence is TGCGCCAGCAGCGGCGCGGCCAGGAACTCTGGGGCCAACGTCCTGACTTTC. This gives the protein CASSGAARNSGANVLTF. Looking up the rest from reference TRBV5-1 and TRBJ2-6 gives the full variable domain: KAGVTQTPRYLIKTRGQQVTLSCSPISGHRSVSWYQQTPGQGLQFLFEYFSETQRNKGNFPGRFSGRQFSNSRSEMNVSTLELGDSALYLCASSGAARNSGANVLTFGAGSRLTVL.

This rearrangement joins TRBV28 to TRBJ1-2; D not certain. The CDR3 is 15 amino acids. The V gene's germline CDR1 is MDHEN and CDR2 SYDVKM. V shed 4 bases and J shed 4 bases, with 16 bases lying between them. CDR3 protein: CASSSPKALTYGYTF. As DNA, the CDR3 is TGTGCCAGCAGTTCCCCTAAGGCCCTTACCTATGGCTACACCTTC.

V and J are TRBV4-3 and TRBJ1-4; D ambiguous. This CDR3 comprises 15 residues. Trimming took 0 bases from V and 8 from J, leaving 13 bases between them. Germline lookup yields CDR1 LGHNA and CDR2 YSLEER. The CDR3: CASSQDKGSYEKLFF. DNA of the CDR3: TGCGCCAGCAGCCAAGATAAGGGCAGCTACGAAAAACTGTTTTTT.

V and J are TRBV4-3 and TRBJ1-2; D gene uncertain. The CDR3 runs to 16 residues. Germline V gene data show CDR1 as LGHNA and CDR2 as YSLEER. Deletions cut 0 bases from V and 0 bases from J, with 11 bases between. DNA for the CDR3: TGCGCCAGCAGCCAAGATACCGGCACATCTAACTATGGCTACACCTTC. This gives the protein CASSQDTGTSNYGYTF.

The genes are TRBV11-2 and TRBJ2-1, with D possibly being TRBD1 (6 bases). The CDR3 is 15 residues long. V shed 4 bases and J shed 9 bases, with 19 bases lying between them. CDR1 is SGHAT, CDR2 FQNNGV, per germline. Here the CDR3 DNA reads TGTGCCAGCAGCTCGACTTGGACAGAAGCCCCTGAGCAGTTCTTC. Its translation: CASSSTWTEAPEQFF.

The chain employs TRBV3-1 and TRBJ1-2; a weak D match, TRBD1 (5 bases). Germline V gene sequence: CDR1 LGHDT, CDR2 YNNKEL (reference sequence). The CDR3 extends over 12 amino acids. The germline V and J ends were trimmed by 0 bases and 12 bases, with 11 bases remaining between them. The CDR3 sequence is CASSQDARDHTF. In DNA form, the CDR3 reads TGTGCCAGCAGCCAAGATGCCAGGGACCACACCTTC.

V usage is TRBV5-1 and J usage is TRBJ2-2; D uncertain. CDR3 length: 16 residues. Germline CDR1 is SGHRS and CDR2 is YFSETQ. Trimming took off 4 bases at V and 0 bases at J, with 13 bases between the two ends. The DNA of the CDR3 is TGCGCCAGCAGCCTGGGTCCACGATCGAACACCGGGGAGCTGTTTTTT. Translating it yields CASSLGPRSNTGELFF.

The chain links TRBV20-1 to TRBJ2-1; D unresolved. V lost 7 bases to trimming and J lost 4 bases, with 8 bases between them. The CDR3 is made up of 11 amino acids. CDR1 is DFQATT and CDR2 is SNEGSKA in the germline V gene (reference sequence). This CDR3 is CSVQEYNEQFF. As DNA, the CDR3 is TGCAGTGTGCAGGAATACAATGAGCAGTTCTTC.

This clonotype has more than one count but fewer than ten. The chain links TRBV5-5 to TRBJ1-5, with D uncertain. The CDR3 is made up of 15 amino acids. The germline V gene encodes CDR1 SGHKS and CDR2 YYEKEE (reference sequence). Trimming took 0 bases from V and 5 from J, leaving 12 bases between them. The DNA for the CDR3 is TGTGCCAGCAGCTTGGACTCAGGTTACTATCAGCCCCAGCATTTT. Translation gives CASSLDSGYYQPQHF.

This clonotype has only a few counts. The chain uses TRBV20-1 and TRBJ1-1; weak D call: TRBD1 (6 bases). V was pared by 5 bases and J by 3 bases, with 16 bases between. Per germline, CDR1 DFQATT and CDR2 SNEGSKA (reference sequence). CDR3 size: 14 residues. The CDR3 region has the DNA TGCAGTGCTTCCAAAGGGGGTCCGGACACTGAAGCTTTCTTT. Encoded protein: CSASKGGPDTEAFF.

This clonotype has a handful of counts. This chain connects TRBV5-1 to TRBJ2-2, with D hard to call. Looked up from germline, CDR1 is SGHRS and CDR2 is YFSETQ. This CDR3 has 14 residues. V was trimmed by 1 base and J by 5 bases, leaving 9 bases between them. The CDR3 protein is CASSLSRVTGELFF. DNA of the CDR3: TGCGCCAGCAGCTTGAGTAGGGTAACCGGGGAGCTGTTTTTT.

The chain is built from TRBV7-9 and TRBJ2-5; D perhaps matches TRBD1 (7 bases). V gave up 1 base and J gave up 5 bases, with 17 bases separating them. The CDR3 consists of 16 residues. Germline assignment: CDR1 SEHNR and CDR2 FQNEAQ (reference sequence). The CDR3 here is CASSLEPQGGFETQYF. DNA for the CDR3: TGTGCCAGCAGCTTAGAGCCCCAGGGGGGATTCGAGACCCAGTACTTC.

V gene TRBV7-9 combines with J gene TRBJ1-1; D is undetermined. V gave up 3 bases and J gave up 3 bases, with 11 bases separating them. Germline V CDR1 and CDR2: SEHNR, FQNEAQ (reference sequence). The CDR3 has 14 residues. The CDR3, as DNA: TGTGCCAGCAGCTTGGACGGTTTGGACACTGAAGCTTTCTTT. This sequence encodes CASSLDGLDTEAFF.

The sample holds a few counts of this clonotype. The V call is TRBV7-2, the J call TRBJ1-1; D gene uncertain. The V end was cut by 0 bases, the J end by 0 bases, with 8 bases between. This CDR3 has 15 amino acids. The germline gives CDR1 SGHTA, CDR2 FQGNSA. The CDR3 loop is CASSLAPGMNTEAFF. DNA for the CDR3: TGTGCCAGCAGCTTAGCTCCGGGGATGAACACTGAAGCTTTCTTT.

This clonotype was counted between two and nine times. This rearrangement joins TRBV9 to TRBJ1-5, with D unresolved. The ends were cut back, 2 bases at V and 3 bases at J, with 12 bases in the middle. CDR1 SGDLS and CDR2 YYNGEE come from the germline V gene. CDR3 length: 15 amino acids. The CDR3 DNA reads as TGTGCCAGCAGCGTCGGGCCCGAGATCAATCAGCCCCAGCATTTT. As protein: CASSVGPEINQPQHF.